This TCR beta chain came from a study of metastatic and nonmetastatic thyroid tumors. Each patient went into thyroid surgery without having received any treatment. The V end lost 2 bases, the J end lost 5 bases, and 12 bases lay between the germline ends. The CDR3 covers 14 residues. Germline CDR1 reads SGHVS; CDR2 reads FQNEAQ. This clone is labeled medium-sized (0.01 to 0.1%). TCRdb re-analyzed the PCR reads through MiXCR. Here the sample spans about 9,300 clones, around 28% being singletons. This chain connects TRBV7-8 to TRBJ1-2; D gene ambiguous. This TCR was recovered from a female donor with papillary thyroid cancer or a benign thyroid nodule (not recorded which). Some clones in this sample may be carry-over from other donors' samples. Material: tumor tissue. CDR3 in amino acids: CASSLSLTDYGYTF. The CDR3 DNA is TGTGCCAGCAGCTTATCCCTTACAGATTATGGCTACACCTTC.